Listed below are T cell receptor beta chains from one sample, sequenced in a study of PD-1 blockade in classical Hodgkin lymphoma. Assay used: immunoSEQ multiplex PCR; TCRdb lists only in-frame clones, some missing. The sample contains 75,000 to 100,000 clones, over 70% of which appear only once. The specimen comprised peripheral blood mononuclear cells (PBMCs), sampled at baseline. All receptors come from a human donor with classical Hodgkin lymphoma. CDR3s leave out the opening cysteine and the closing phenylalanine or tryptophan. Fields, in order: V gene, J gene, clone size, D gene, CDR3 protein. A D gene is named only where the DNA matches it firmly. Clone size is stated in some rows and not others, as once, few, many or a class when expanded.

V gene: TRBV13; J gene: TRBJ2-6; clone size: -; D gene: -; CDR3 protein: ASSLEGGSGANVLT
V gene: TRBV5-5; J gene: TRBJ1-2; clone size: -; D gene: -; CDR3 protein: ASSLYAGYT
V gene: TRBV19; J gene: TRBJ2-2; clone size: -; D gene: TRBD2; CDR3 protein: ASSIDLLAGSNTGELF
V gene: TRBV9; J gene: TRBJ2-2; clone size: -; D gene: -; CDR3 protein: ASSPVGGSGTGELF
V gene: TRBV11-3; J gene: TRBJ2-7; clone size: -; D gene: TRBD2; CDR3 protein: ASSAGLGYEQY
V gene: TRBV7-8; J gene: TRBJ1-1; clone size: -; D gene: -; CDR3 protein: ASSPPGGGKNTEAF
V gene: TRBV6-6; J gene: TRBJ2-7; clone size: few; D gene: -; CDR3 protein: ASSLDGTPGREQY
V gene: TRBV10-1; J gene: -; clone size: -; D gene: TRBD1; CDR3 protein: AMNRDRATYEQY
V gene: TRBV5-1; J gene: TRBJ2-1; clone size: -; D gene: TRBD2; CDR3 protein: ASSLEASGNEQF
V gene: TRBV5-1; J gene: TRBJ2-5; clone size: -; D gene: TRBD2; CDR3 protein: ASSLAGASGQETQY
V gene: TRBV9; J gene: TRBJ1-5; clone size: -; D gene: -; CDR3 protein: ASSPGVSNQPQH
V gene: TRBV29-1; J gene: TRBJ2-7; clone size: -; D gene: TRBD2; CDR3 protein: SVLAGGPYEQY
V gene: TRBV5-1; J gene: TRBJ2-7; clone size: few; D gene: TRBD2; CDR3 protein: ASSLASTSGLYEQY
V gene: TRBV5-1; J gene: TRBJ2-3; clone size: -; D gene: TRBD1; CDR3 protein: ASSLQGAGTDTQY
V gene: TRBV15; J gene: TRBJ1-2; clone size: -; D gene: -; CDR3 protein: ATSRVNRGYT
V gene: TRBV2; J gene: TRBJ2-5; clone size: -; D gene: TRBD1; CDR3 protein: ASSSDREETQY
V gene: TRBV6-5; J gene: TRBJ2-7; clone size: -; D gene: TRBD1; CDR3 protein: ASRSPGTGAHEQY
V gene: TRBV28; J gene: TRBJ1-2; clone size: -; D gene: TRBD1; CDR3 protein: ASSTTLQGRWYT
V gene: TRBV18; J gene: TRBJ2-7; clone size: once; D gene: -; CDR3 protein: ASSPEGGEQY
V gene: TRBV7-2; J gene: TRBJ2-7; clone size: few; D gene: TRBD2; CDR3 protein: ASSRGLAGTHEQY
V gene: TRBV5-1; J gene: TRBJ2-2; clone size: -; D gene: TRBD2; CDR3 protein: ASSQGLAAGELF
V gene: TRBV29-1; J gene: TRBJ1-1; clone size: few; D gene: TRBD1; CDR3 protein: SVDVPQGVFTEAF
V gene: TRBV15; J gene: TRBJ2-1; clone size: -; D gene: TRBD2; CDR3 protein: ATSRDRTAGGREQF
V gene: TRBV28; J gene: TRBJ2-6; clone size: -; D gene: -; CDR3 protein: ASSHPVFGANVLT
V gene: TRBV7-9; J gene: TRBJ2-2; clone size: -; D gene: TRBD1; CDR3 protein: ASSYDPTGLSGELF
V gene: TRBV7-9; J gene: TRBJ2-1; clone size: -; D gene: -; CDR3 protein: ASSSGNYLGDEQF
V gene: TRBV28; J gene: TRBJ1-1; clone size: -; D gene: -; CDR3 protein: ASSSPPYTEAF
V gene: TRBV5-1; J gene: TRBJ1-1; clone size: -; D gene: TRBD1; CDR3 protein: ASREVGASYGGQTEAEAF
V gene: TRBV10-3; J gene: TRBJ1-1; clone size: few; D gene: TRBD1; CDR3 protein: ASRTGSEAF
V gene: TRBV10-3; J gene: TRBJ1-1; clone size: -; D gene: TRBD1; CDR3 protein: AIRTGTENTEAF
V gene: TRBV6-6; J gene: TRBJ2-5; clone size: once; D gene: -; CDR3 protein: ASSFSREIQETQY
V gene: TRBV2; J gene: TRBJ2-2; clone size: -; D gene: TRBD1; CDR3 protein: ACYRDRVGTGELF
V gene: TRBV4-3; J gene: TRBJ1-1; clone size: few; D gene: TRBD1; CDR3 protein: ASSQLGTGAEAF
V gene: TRBV10-3; J gene: TRBJ2-3; clone size: -; D gene: TRBD2; CDR3 protein: AISDPPGLGESDTQY
V gene: TRBV5-4; J gene: TRBJ1-1; clone size: few; D gene: -; CDR3 protein: ASSRLDTEAF
V gene: TRBV6-6; J gene: TRBJ2-5; clone size: -; D gene: TRBD1; CDR3 protein: ASKGTGSQETQY
V gene: TRBV6-1; J gene: TRBJ1-5; clone size: few; D gene: -; CDR3 protein: ASILGDLRNQPQH
V gene: TRBV6-6; J gene: TRBJ1-4; clone size: -; D gene: -; CDR3 protein: ASSYSRSTNEKLF
V gene: TRBV19; J gene: TRBJ2-7; clone size: once; D gene: TRBD1; CDR3 protein: ASRTQGRSSYEQY
V gene: TRBV29-1; J gene: TRBJ2-2; clone size: -; D gene: TRBD2; CDR3 protein: SARTSGRRTGELF
V gene: TRBV11-2; J gene: TRBJ2-2; clone size: -; D gene: TRBD1; CDR3 protein: ASSLFSSGTGNTGELF
V gene: TRBV25-1; J gene: TRBJ1-1; clone size: -; D gene: -; CDR3 protein: ASSDLNTEAF
V gene: TRBV30; J gene: TRBJ2-3; clone size: -; D gene: TRBD2; CDR3 protein: AWSAGTSTSDTQY
V gene: TRBV28; J gene: TRBJ2-1; clone size: once; D gene: -; CDR3 protein: ASRPPYNEQF
V gene: TRBV5-1; J gene: TRBJ2-5; clone size: once; D gene: TRBD2; CDR3 protein: ASTSGREETQY
V gene: TRBV5-1; J gene: TRBJ1-1; clone size: -; D gene: TRBD1; CDR3 protein: ASSSTTGGNTEAF
V gene: TRBV28; J gene: TRBJ2-3; clone size: -; D gene: TRBD2; CDR3 protein: ASSLWSGGTDTQY
V gene: TRBV4-2; J gene: TRBJ1-1; clone size: -; D gene: -; CDR3 protein: ASSQAAWGAFTEAF
V gene: TRBV5-1; J gene: TRBJ2-5; clone size: -; D gene: -; CDR3 protein: ASSLSPGETQY
V gene: TRBV5-4; J gene: TRBJ1-5; clone size: once; D gene: -; CDR3 protein: ASSRDTRYSNQPQH
V gene: TRBV29-1; J gene: TRBJ2-4; clone size: -; D gene: -; CDR3 protein: SPLWASPLAKNIQY
V gene: TRBV28; J gene: TRBJ1-1; clone size: -; D gene: -; CDR3 protein: ASTLAGRNTEAF
V gene: TRBV5-1; J gene: TRBJ2-7; clone size: -; D gene: TRBD1; CDR3 protein: ASSLVAGGTYEQY
V gene: TRBV6-6; J gene: TRBJ2-7; clone size: once; D gene: TRBD2; CDR3 protein: ASTNLAGAGEQY
V gene: TRBV7-2; J gene: TRBJ2-1; clone size: -; D gene: TRBD2; CDR3 protein: ASSLGLAGGNIGYNEQF